The T cell receptor beta chain described here comes from a study of blood T cell repertoires in COVID-19. The table came from immunoSEQ multiplex PCR; TCRdb's copy has only in-frame clones and leaves some out. Of around 300,000 clones listed, 90% to 95% were seen once; the top ten hold 2.2%. This clone was observed a few times. The CDR3 spans 16 residues. The V end was cut by 5 bases, the J end by 3 bases, with 14 bases between. The germline gives CDR1 LNHDA, CDR2 SQIVND (reference sequence). The source is a woman aged 30 to 39 with COVID-19, enrolled during active disease. The genes are TRBV19 and TRBJ1-6, with D hard to call. The sequencing sample was made of peripheral blood. The CDR3 is CASSPSEGYYNSPLHF. DNA for the CDR3: TGTGCCAGTAGTCCGTCCGAGGGCTACTATAATTCACCCCTCCACTTT. The complete variable domain, with remaining parts taken from reference TRBV19 and TRBJ1-6, reads DGGITQSPKYLFRKEGQNVTLSCEQNLNHDAMYWYRQDPGQGLRLIYYSQIVNDFQKGDIAEGYSVSREKKESFPLTVTSAQKNPTAFYLCASSPSEGYYNSPLHFGNGTRLTVT.